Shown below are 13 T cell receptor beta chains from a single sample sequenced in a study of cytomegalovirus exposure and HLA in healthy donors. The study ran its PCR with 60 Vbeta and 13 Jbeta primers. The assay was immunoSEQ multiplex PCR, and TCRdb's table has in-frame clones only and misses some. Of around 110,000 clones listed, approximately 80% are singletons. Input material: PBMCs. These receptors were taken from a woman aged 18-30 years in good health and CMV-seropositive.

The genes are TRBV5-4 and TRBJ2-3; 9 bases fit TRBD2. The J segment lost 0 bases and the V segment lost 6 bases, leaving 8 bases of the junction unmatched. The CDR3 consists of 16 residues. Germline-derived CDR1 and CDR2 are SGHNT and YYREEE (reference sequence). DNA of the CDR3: TGTGCCAGCAACGACCCCGCGGGGGGGAGCACAGATACGCAGTATTTT. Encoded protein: CASNDPAGGSTDTQYF.

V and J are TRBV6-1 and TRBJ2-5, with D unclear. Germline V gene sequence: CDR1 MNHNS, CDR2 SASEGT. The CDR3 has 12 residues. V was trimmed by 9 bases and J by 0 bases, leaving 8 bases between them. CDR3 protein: CASQDNQETQYF. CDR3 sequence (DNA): TGTGCCAGTCAAGACAACCAAGAGACCCAGTACTTC.

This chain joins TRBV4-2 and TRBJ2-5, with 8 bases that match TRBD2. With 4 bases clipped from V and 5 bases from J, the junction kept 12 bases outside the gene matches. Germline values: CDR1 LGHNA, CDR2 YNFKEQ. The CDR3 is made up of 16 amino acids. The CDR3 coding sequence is TGTGCCAGCAGCCCCACGACGGGGGGGCAAGGGGAGACCCAGTACTTC. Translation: CASSPTTGGQGETQYF.

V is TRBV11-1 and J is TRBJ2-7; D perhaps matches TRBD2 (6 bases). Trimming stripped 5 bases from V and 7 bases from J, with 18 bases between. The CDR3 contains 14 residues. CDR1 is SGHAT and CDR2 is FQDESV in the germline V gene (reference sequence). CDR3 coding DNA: TGTGCCAGCAGCCTAATAATCCGGGGGAGGGAGCAGTACTTC. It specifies CASSLIIRGREQYF.

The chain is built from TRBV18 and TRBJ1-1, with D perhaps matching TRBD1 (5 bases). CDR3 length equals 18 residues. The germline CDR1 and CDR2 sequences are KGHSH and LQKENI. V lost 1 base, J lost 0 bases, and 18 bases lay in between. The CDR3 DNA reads TGTGCCAGCTCACCACTGATGCGGGGCCCCCGATTGAACACTGAAGCTTTCTTT. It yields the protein CASSPLMRGPRLNTEAFF.

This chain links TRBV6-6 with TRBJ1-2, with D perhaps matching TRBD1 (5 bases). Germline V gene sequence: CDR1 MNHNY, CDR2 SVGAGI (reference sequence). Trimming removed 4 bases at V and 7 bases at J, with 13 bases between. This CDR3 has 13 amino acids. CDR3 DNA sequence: TGTGCCAGCAGTTCCCCCGGGGGATTTGGCTACACCTTC. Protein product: CASSSPGGFGYTF.

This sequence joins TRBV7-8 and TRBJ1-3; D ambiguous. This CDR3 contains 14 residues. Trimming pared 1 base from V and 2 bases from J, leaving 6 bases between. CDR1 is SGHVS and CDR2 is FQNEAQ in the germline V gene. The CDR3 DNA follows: TGTGCCAGCAGCTTAGGAGGGACTGGAAACACCATATATTTT. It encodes CASSLGGTGNTIYF.

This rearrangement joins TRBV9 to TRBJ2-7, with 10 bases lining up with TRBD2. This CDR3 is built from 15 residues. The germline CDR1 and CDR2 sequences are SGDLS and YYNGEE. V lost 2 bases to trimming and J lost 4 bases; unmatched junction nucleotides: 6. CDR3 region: CASSVGTSAAYEQYF. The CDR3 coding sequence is TGTGCCAGCAGCGTCGGGACTAGCGCTGCGTACGAGCAGTACTTC.

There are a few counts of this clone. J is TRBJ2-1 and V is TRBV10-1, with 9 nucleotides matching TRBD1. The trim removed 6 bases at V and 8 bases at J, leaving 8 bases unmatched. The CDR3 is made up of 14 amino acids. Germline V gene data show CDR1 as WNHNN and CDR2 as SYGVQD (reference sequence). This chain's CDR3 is CASSPGQGIDEQFF. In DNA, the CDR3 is TGCGCCAGCAGCCCGGGACAGGGAATCGATGAGCAGTTCTTC.

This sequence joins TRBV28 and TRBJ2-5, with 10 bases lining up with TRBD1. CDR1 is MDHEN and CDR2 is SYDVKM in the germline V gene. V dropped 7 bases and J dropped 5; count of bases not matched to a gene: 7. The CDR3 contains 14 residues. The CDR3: CASTVGQGQETQYF. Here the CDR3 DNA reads TGTGCCAGCACCGTGGGACAGGGGCAGGAGACCCAGTACTTC.

The CDR3 reads CASSARDSEYEKLFF. The CDR3 nucleotides are TGTGCCAGCAGTGCGCGAGACAGCGAATATGAAAAACTGTTTTTT. The chain has TRBV6-5 and TRBJ1-4; D possibly corresponds to TRBD1 (5 bases). CDR1 is MNHEY, CDR2 SVGAGI, per germline. The V gene lost 5 bases and the J gene lost 6 bases, with 16 bases spanning the gap. This CDR3 contains 15 residues.

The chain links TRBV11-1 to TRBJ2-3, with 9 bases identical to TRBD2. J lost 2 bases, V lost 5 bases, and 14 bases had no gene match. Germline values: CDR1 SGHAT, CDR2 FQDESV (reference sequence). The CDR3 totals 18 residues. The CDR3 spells CASSRTSAGGPNTDTQYF. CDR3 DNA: TGTGCCAGCAGCCGTACGTCGGCGGGAGGGCCTAACACAGATACGCAGTATTTT.

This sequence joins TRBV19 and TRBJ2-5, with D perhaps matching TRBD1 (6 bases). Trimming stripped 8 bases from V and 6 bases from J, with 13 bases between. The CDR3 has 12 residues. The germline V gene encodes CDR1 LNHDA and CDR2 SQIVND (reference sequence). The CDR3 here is CASSDREKTQYF. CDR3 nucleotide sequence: TGTGCCAGTTCGGACAGAGAGAAGACCCAGTACTTC.